This T cell receptor (beta chain) was found in a study of blood T cell repertoires in COVID-19. Overall study context: Both acute and convalescent COVID-19 samples were obtained from the United States, Italy and Spain. The analysed material was cDNA or gDNA that came from T cells, B-cell-depleted T cells, or PBMCs.

Using immunoSEQ multiplex PCR, the repertoire was profiled, and TCRdb retains in-frame clones only, with some absent. Of about 480,000 clones listed, 89% are singletons. The V gene lost 10 bases and the J gene lost 5 bases, with 15 bases spanning the gap. Germline CDR1 and CDR2: MNHEY and SVGAGI. CDR3 length: 14 residues. The source of this sequence is a man aged 18 to 30 with COVID-19, enrolled during active disease. Source material: peripheral blood. The genes are TRBV6-5 and TRBJ1-6; maybe TRBD1 (5 bases). CDR3 coding DNA: TGTGCCATACGACAGTCCCGGGATAATTCACCCCTCCACTTT. It codes for CAIRQSRDNSPLHF.